This TCR beta chain derives from a study of T cells in Graves' hyperthyroidism and ophthalmopathy. Overall study: Peripheral blood sampling occurred at initial diagnosis, before any treatment. Whole-study findings and limits: It was a median 6.5 months before onset that the model predicted ophthalmopathy.

As for this clonotype: No antigen is known for it.

Ophthalmopathy patients all had a Clinical Activity Score of at least 3, a NOSPECS grade of at least 4 and disease under 3 months old. Extraction of PBMCs used roughly 10 ml of fresh peripheral blood. The CDR3 regions of TCR beta were amplified from RNA transcripts. When the TCR CDR3 underwent first-round RT-PCR, the HTBI primer set was used. In TCRdb, the multiplex PCR reads were re-called with MiXCR into one record per CDR3 protein. Found here are over 350,000 distinct CDR3 sequences, 15% to 20% of them singletons; the top ten hold over 35%. The receptor comes from a man aged 18 to 30 with Graves' ophthalmopathy. Sequencing input: blood.

The CDR3 DNA follows: TGCAGTGCTAACGGGAACTATGGCTACACCTTC. Encoded protein: CSANGNYGYTF. This chain joins TRBV20-1 and TRBJ1-2; D gene unclear. The CDR3 sequence is 11 residues long. CDR1 and CDR2 from the germline V gene are DFQATT and SNEGSKA (reference sequence). V lost 4 bases to trimming and J lost 2 bases, with 5 bases between them.